Described below is a single T cell receptor beta chain sequence and its context. Generated by immunoSEQ multiplex PCR, the TCRdb table keeps only in-frame clones and is missing some. The repertoire holds 100,000 to 110,000 clones, 85% to 90% seen once, with roughly 13% in the top ten. Germline V CDR1 and CDR2: SEHNR, FQNEAQ (reference sequence). This CDR3 has 15 residues. V was cut by 5 bases and J by 1 base, with 14 bases left in between. These data come from a study of blood T cell repertoires in COVID-19. This TCR came from a human donor in a cohort sampled during active COVID-19. The source material was peripheral blood. The rearrangement joins TRBV7-9 to TRBJ1-1; D unresolved. The CDR3 reads CASSTHSTGNTEAFF. The CDR3 region has the DNA TGTGCCAGCAGCACCCATTCGACGGGGAACACTGAAGCTTTCTTT.